Below are 23 T cell receptor beta chains sequenced from a single sample in a study of vaccination and CD4 T cells after COVID-19. This sample's treatment: approximately 9-day PBMC culture with coronavirus spike peptide pools or control peptides (ViraFEST assay). Cultured CD4+ T cells had their DNA profiled by the Oncomine TCR Beta short-read assay. A single record per CDR3 protein comes from TCRdb applying MiXCR to the PCR reads. In the table there are some 10,000 distinct CDR3 sequences, more than 20% of which are singletons. Their target antigens are unknown. The source material was CD4+ T cells from blood, cultured in vitro, sampled before SARS-CoV-2 vaccination. Source of these receptors: a human donor who received a COVID-19 vaccine.

This clonotype showed up just a few times. The genes are TRBV2 and TRBJ2-3; D tentatively reads TRBD1 or TRBD2 (5 bases each). V dropped 9 bases and J dropped 7 bases, with 23 bases sitting between them. The CDR3 is 15 residues long. The germline CDR1 and CDR2 sequences are SNHLY and FYNNEI. The CDR3 bases are TGTGCCAGTCATGCAACCGGGGCTTCAGGGAATACGCAGTATTTT. Translation: CASHATGASGNTQYF.

A few counts support this clonotype. The chain joins TRBV10-1 to TRBJ1-6, with D tentatively TRBD1 (6 bases). The CDR3 has 13 amino acids. CDR1 WNHNN and CDR2 SYGVQD come from the germline V gene (reference sequence). The V end lost 3 bases, the J end lost 7 bases, and 7 bases lay between the germline ends. The CDR3 nucleotides read TGCGCCAGCAGTGACACAGGGAATTCACCCCTCCACTTT. This sequence encodes CASSDTGNSPLHF.

The chain employs TRBV7-2 and TRBJ1-1; D is undetermined. V was trimmed by 1 base and J by 9 bases, leaving 18 bases between them. The CDR3 covers 15 residues. CDR1 is SGHTA and CDR2 is FQGNSA in the germline V gene. CDR3: CASSLVLGRTPQAFF. The DNA for the CDR3 is TGTGCCAGCAGCTTAGTTCTCGGCCGGACGCCCCAAGCTTTCTTT.

This clonotype has only a few counts. The chain joins TRBV7-2 to TRBJ2-1; 7 bases are shared with TRBD1. Germline V gene lookup returns CDR1 SGHTA and CDR2 FQGNSA. V shed 4 bases and J 6 bases; nucleotides not matched to a gene: 6. CDR3 length equals 14 residues. The CDR3 loop reads CASSSDRSSNEQFF. CDR3 nucleotide sequence: TGTGCCAGCAGCTCGGACAGGTCGTCCAATGAGCAGTTCTTC. The variable domain in full, with the rest retrieved from reference TRBV7-2 and TRBJ2-1, is GAGVSQSPSNKVTEKGKDVELRCDPISGHTALYWYRQSLGQGLEFLIYFQGNSAPDKSGLPSDRFSAERTGGSVSTLTIQRTQQEDSAVYLCASSSDRSSNEQFFGPGTRLTVL.

There are a few counts of this clonotype. The chain carries TRBV7-2 and TRBJ1-4, with 10 positions matching TRBD1. The germline V gene has CDR1 SGHTA and CDR2 FQGNSA. The V gene end was trimmed by 5 bases and the J gene end by 2 bases; junction bases not matched to a gene: 2. The CDR3 spans 15 residues. CDR3 DNA sequence: TGTGCCAGCAGCCGACAGGGGGCTACTAATGAAAAACTGTTTTTT. It translates to CASSRQGATNEKLFF.

J is TRBJ2-1 and V is TRBV20-1; D could derive from TRBD1 or TRBD2 (5 bases each). This CDR3 is built from 14 residues. The germline CDR1 and CDR2 sequences are DFQATT and SNEGSKA (reference sequence). V was cut by 3 bases and J by 5 bases, with 14 bases left in between. The CDR3 region is CSASLGVLHNEQFF. CDR3 nucleotides: TGCAGTGCTAGTCTGGGGGTCTTACACAATGAGCAGTTCTTC.

This clonotype was detected a few times. The CDR3 protein is CASSLGMTGPNQPQHF. The CDR3 nucleotides are TGTGCCAGCAGTTTAGGCATGACAGGGCCTAATCAGCCCCAGCATTTT. The genes are TRBV12-3 or TRBV12-4 and TRBJ1-5, with TRBD1 identical over 7 bases. The CDR3 runs to 16 residues. V lost 1 base and J lost 4; bases outside the gene matches: 7.

This clonotype appeared a few times. The rearrangement links TRBV29-1 to TRBJ2-2; D is possibly TRBD1 (5 bases). The V end lost 4 bases, the J end lost 4 bases, and 13 bases lay between the germline ends. The CDR3 contains 14 residues. Germline assignment: CDR1 SQVTM and CDR2 ANQGSEA. Here the CDR3 reads CSVGQGGGTGELFF. The CDR3 DNA reads as TGCAGCGTTGGGCAGGGCGGTGGCACCGGGGAGCTGTTTTTT.

The V gene is TRBV5-1, the J gene TRBJ1-4; D is ambiguous. Germline V lookup: CDR1 SGHRS, CDR2 YFSETQ. Trimming removed 0 bases from V and 8 bases from J, with 8 bases in between. The CDR3 runs 13 residues. CDR3 DNA sequence: TGCGCCAGCAGCTTGGGGCAGGAAGAAAAACTGTTTTTT. It specifies CASSLGQEEKLFF.

The V and J genes are TRBV4-2 and TRBJ2-7; a possible D gene is TRBD1 (5 bases). Trimming removed 0 bases at V and 6 bases at J, with 9 bases between. Germline V gives CDR1 LGHNA, CDR2 YNFKEQ. The CDR3 sequence is 13 residues long. The CDR3 reads CASSQDPRAEQYF. In nucleotides, the CDR3 is TGTGCCAGCAGCCAAGATCCCAGGGCCGAGCAGTACTTC.

The table lists this clonotype with a few counts. The gene calls are TRBV19 and TRBJ2-5; D is undetermined. This CDR3 has 14 amino acids. Looked up from germline, CDR1 is LNHDA and CDR2 is SQIVND (reference sequence). V was shortened by 1 base and J by 1 base, with 7 bases between the two germline ends. CDR3 in DNA: TGTGCCAGTAGTATAGCGCCTAGCCAAGAGACCCAGTACTTC. It codes for CASSIAPSQETQYF.

This clonotype was observed a handful of times. This chain connects TRBV15 to TRBJ2-3; no definite D call. Looked up from germline, CDR1 is LNHNV and CDR2 is YYDKDF (reference sequence). This CDR3 has 18 amino acids. V shed 0 bases and J shed 1 base, with 17 bases lying between them. The CDR3 sequence: CATSRDPPTTLGTDTQYF. The CDR3 DNA reads as TGTGCCACCAGCAGAGATCCCCCGACAACTTTGGGCACAGATACGCAGTATTTT.

The chain is built from TRBV29-1 and TRBJ2-1, with TRBD1 identical over 7 bases. After removal of 6 bases from V and 2 bases from J, the junction contained 10 bases not matched to a gene. CDR1 is SQVTM, CDR2 ANQGSEA, per germline. The CDR3 is 15 residues long. The CDR3 sequence is CSVQYRGYTYNEQFF. CDR3 bases: TGCAGCGTGCAGTACAGGGGATATACCTACAATGAGCAGTTCTTC.

The rearrangement uses TRBV7-2 and TRBJ2-3, with D tentatively TRBD2 (5 bases). Germline V gene lookup returns CDR1 SGHTA and CDR2 FQGNSA. The germline V and J ends were trimmed by 1 base and 2 bases, with 10 bases remaining between them. CDR3 size: 15 residues. Written as DNA, the CDR3 is TGTGCCAGCAGCTTAGGGCCTAGCTCCACAGATACGCAGTATTTT. This encodes CASSLGPSSTDTQYF.

There are a few counts of this clonotype. The V gene is TRBV19, the J gene TRBJ1-3; 7 positions match TRBD1. In germline, CDR1 is LNHDA, CDR2 SQIVND (reference sequence). V shed 6 bases and J 2 bases; nucleotides not matched to a gene: 7. The length of the CDR3 is 15 residues. The CDR3 bases are TGTGCCAGTAGCAAGATCCAGGGGGCTGGAAACACCATATATTTT. Protein sequence: CASSKIQGAGNTIYF.

V is TRBV23-1 and J is TRBJ2-6, with D uncertain. TRBV23-1 is sorted into the ORF group, with uncertain function. The V and J ends lost 0 bases and 8 bases respectively, with 14 bases between them. The CDR3 totals 16 residues. The CDR3 sequence is CASSQSGLGFSNVLTF. CDR3 sequence (DNA): TGCGCCAGCAGTCAATCAGGGCTGGGGTTCTCCAACGTCCTGACTTTC.

J is TRBJ1-1 and V is TRBV7-2; D uncertain. The V gene lost 1 base and the J gene lost 6 bases, with 15 bases spanning the gap. The CDR3 loop spans 15 amino acids. In germline, CDR1 is SGHTA, CDR2 FQGNSA. CDR3 sequence: CASSLVTREVAEAFF. The CDR3 DNA reads as TGTGCCAGCAGCTTAGTAACACGGGAGGTCGCTGAAGCTTTCTTT.

The rearrangement joins TRBV12-3 or TRBV12-4 to TRBJ1-5, with D uncertain. The CDR3 spans 12 residues. The V end was cut by 3 bases, the J end by 5 bases, with 5 bases between. The CDR3 here is CASSLTHQPQHF. The CDR3 DNA reads as TGTGCCAGCAGTTTGACCCATCAGCCCCAGCATTTT.

Only a few counts were recorded for this clonotype. The genes are TRBV10-1 and TRBJ1-2; no clear D. In germline, CDR1 is WNHNN, CDR2 SYGVQD (reference sequence). Trimming removed 5 bases at V and 4 bases at J, with 20 bases between. The CDR3 is made up of 16 amino acids. The CDR3 loop is CASSSIDTKSGYGYTF. For the CDR3, the DNA is TGCGCCAGCAGTTCGATCGATACGAAAAGTGGCTATGGCTACACCTTC.

This clonotype was counted a few times. The chain recombines TRBV28 with TRBJ1-5; TRBD1 might be the D (6 bases). The germline CDR1 and CDR2 sequences are MDHEN and SYDVKM. Trimming removed 6 bases from V and 7 bases from J, with 13 bases in between. The CDR3 loop spans 13 amino acids. The CDR3 reads CASRVNREQPQHF. The CDR3 DNA reads TGTGCCAGCAGAGTCAACAGGGAGCAGCCCCAGCATTTT.

This chain uses TRBV19 with TRBJ1-3, with 9 nucleotides matching TRBD1. V lost 6 bases, J lost 1 base, and 7 bases stayed unmatched. This CDR3 contains 16 residues. The germline V gene has CDR1 LNHDA and CDR2 SQIVND (reference sequence). As DNA, the CDR3 is TGTGCCAGTAGCCCCAGACAGGGGGAGTCTGGAAACACCATATATTTT. Protein: CASSPRQGESGNTIYF.

This chain joins TRBV12-5 and TRBJ1-5, with D unresolved. CDR1 is LGHNT, CDR2 FRNRAP, per germline. With 0 bases removed from V and 1 base from J, the gap between germline ends came to 13 bases. The CDR3 runs to 17 residues. In DNA form, the CDR3 reads TGTGCTAGTGGTTTGGTACTGGGGAGACTCAGCAATCAGCCCCAGCATTTT. This translates into CASGLVLGRLSNQPQHF.

The chain employs TRBV12-3 or TRBV12-4 and TRBJ2-3, with D hard to call. The CDR3 length is 17 residues. V was pared by 0 bases and J by 0 bases, with 13 bases between. CDR3 sequence: CASSLAWSRSSTDTQYF. In nucleotides, the CDR3 is TGTGCCAGCAGTTTAGCATGGAGCAGATCTAGCACAGATACGCAGTATTTT.